One and the same sample provided the 20 T cell receptor beta chains below, sequenced in a study of tumor-infiltrating lymphocytes in oesophageal squamous cell carcinoma. TCRdb redid the calling of the PCR reads with MiXCR, one entry per CDR3 protein. The sample yields about 20,000 distinct CDR3 sequences, 30% to 50% seen once. Sequenced: blood. The origin of the receptors is a male donor with esophageal squamous cell carcinoma.

The V and J genes are TRBV3-1 and TRBJ1-4; D is unclear. V dropped 2 bases and J dropped 7 bases, with 14 bases sitting between them. This CDR3 has 15 residues. Germline CDR1 reads LGHDT; CDR2 reads YNNKEL (reference sequence). CDR3 sequence: CASSQSGGLGEKLFF. Here the CDR3 DNA reads TGTGCCAGCAGCCAATCGGGTGGTTTGGGTGAAAAACTGTTTTTT.

Comment on this clonotype: A much larger clone differs by one base, so this may be a read error. The chain links TRBV2 to TRBJ1-5, with D unclear. V was cut by 3 bases and J by 3 bases, with 9 bases left in between. Germline V CDR1 and CDR2: SNHLY, FYNNEI. This CDR3 is built from 14 residues. The CDR3 DNA reads as TGTGCCAGCAGTGACATAACAGTCAATCAGCCCCAGCATTTT. This sequence encodes CASSDITVNQPQHF.

The chain is built from TRBV18 and TRBJ1-6; D may be TRBD1 (5 bases). Germline CDR1 and CDR2: KGHSH and LQKENI. The CDR3 is made up of 17 amino acids. With 1 base removed from V and 1 base from J, the gap between germline ends came to 11 bases. The CDR3 here is CASSPLPGKSYNSPLHF. In DNA, the CDR3 is TGTGCCAGCTCACCACTGCCAGGGAAGTCCTATAATTCACCCCTCCACTTT.

The sample holds a few counts of this clonotype. The genes are TRBV20-1 and TRBJ1-1; no clear D. The CDR3 extends over 13 amino acids. V was pared by 5 bases and J by 1 base, with 11 bases between. The germline V gene encodes CDR1 DFQATT and CDR2 SNEGSKA (reference sequence). The CDR3: CSAPLSGNTEAFF. In DNA form, the CDR3 reads TGCAGTGCTCCCCTTAGTGGGAACACTGAAGCTTTCTTT.

This clonotype was counted only a few times. A much bigger clone sits one base away, suggesting this may be a read error. V usage is TRBV28 and J usage is TRBJ2-5; 11 bases are shared with TRBD2. The CDR3 consists of 13 residues. J was trimmed by 11 bases and V by 9 bases; bases with no gene match: 11. The germline V gene encodes CDR1 MDHEN and CDR2 SYDVKM. CDR3 DNA: TGTGCCAGTCTAGCGGGAGGTGGGTATGAGCAGTACTTC. Amino acids: CASLAGGGYEQYF. Supplemented by reference TRBV28 and TRBJ2-5, the full variable domain reads DVKVTQSSRYLVKRTGEKVFLECVQDMDHENMFWYRQDPGLGLRLIYFSYDVKMKEKGDIPEGYSVSREKKERFSLILESASTNQTSMYLCASLAGGGYEQYFGPGTRLLVL.

The chain couples TRBV6-8 to TRBJ2-7; TRBD2 matches at 8 bases. Germline V gene data show CDR1 as MNHGY and CDR2 as SAAAGT. The CDR3 loop spans 14 amino acids. The J segment lost 3 bases and the V segment lost 6 bases, leaving 7 bases of the junction unmatched. CDR3 nucleotide sequence: TGTGCCAGCAGATCTCTGGGGACTAGCTACGAGCAGTACTTC. Translated: CASRSLGTSYEQYF.

This clonotype was seen many times. The chain has TRBV5-1 and TRBJ2-5; 14 bases map to TRBD2. This CDR3 has 16 amino acids. V lost 4 bases to trimming and J lost 2 bases; unmatched junction nucleotides: 4. Per germline, CDR1 SGHRS and CDR2 YFSETQ. CDR3 loop: CASSAGLAGEQETQYF. DNA of the CDR3: TGCGCCAGCAGCGCGGGACTAGCGGGGGAGCAAGAGACCCAGTACTTC.

The sample holds a few counts of this clonotype. This chain connects TRBV9 to TRBJ2-3, with D unresolved. V dropped 0 bases and J dropped 7 bases, with 3 bases sitting between them. Germline-derived CDR1 and CDR2 are SGDLS and YYNGEE. This CDR3 has 11 residues. CDR3 in amino acids: CASSVGNTQYF. CDR3 nucleotide sequence: TGTGCCAGCAGCGTAGGAAATACGCAGTATTTT.

About this clonotype: Since no conserved phenylalanine or tryptophan closes the CDR3, a read error is the likely cause. No DNA is shown, since the ends of the CDR3 on it are uncertain; the CDR3 is the one TCRdb lists. V usage is TRBV6-1 and J usage is TRBJ2-7; the table's D call of TRBD1 was not tested on the DNA. The germline gives CDR1 MNHNS, CDR2 SASEGT. Termini included, the CDR3 measures 14 amino acids. CDR3 sequence: CASSRDRAGYTFGS.

This clonotype was detected once. V gene TRBV7-2 combines with J gene TRBJ2-3; 10 bases match TRBD2. The DNA end favors TRBJ2-5, so the J call may be wrong. This CDR3 comprises 14 residues. Germline-derived CDR1 and CDR2 are SGHTA and FQGNSA. The CDR3 reads CASSLTSGGDTQYF. The CDR3 DNA reads as TGTGCCAGCAGCCTAACGAGCGGGGGGGACACCCAGTACTTC.

The chain combines TRBV10-3 with TRBJ2-6; TRBD2 is a possible D gene (6 bases). V was trimmed by 0 bases and J by 4 bases, leaving 19 bases between them. This CDR3 has 19 amino acids. Germline CDR1 ENHRY, CDR2 SYGVKD. This CDR3 is CAISESMTGVRSGANVLTF. DNA of the CDR3: TGTGCCATCAGTGAGTCGATGACGGGGGTGCGGAGCGGGGCCAACGTCCTGACTTTC.

The sample holds many counts of this clonotype. V usage is TRBV5-1 and J usage is TRBJ1-3, with a weak D call TRBD1 (5 bases). The V gene's germline CDR1 is SGHRS and CDR2 YFSETQ. There are 15 residues in the CDR3. Trimming removed 4 bases at V and 0 bases at J, with 11 bases between. CDR3 residues: CASSPDGGSGNTIYF. CDR3 sequence (DNA): TGCGCCAGCAGCCCGGACGGGGGCTCTGGAAACACCATATATTTT.

This clonotype was observed a handful of times. The J gene is TRBJ2-1, the V gene TRBV20-1; 7 positions match TRBD2. The germline CDR1 and CDR2 sequences are DFQATT and SNEGSKA (reference sequence). This CDR3 region has 15 residues. The DNA of the CDR3 is TGCAGCCCTACCGCGGTGAGCGGGACTTACAATGAGCAGTTCTTC. Residues: CSPTAVSGTYNEQFF.

The table lists this clonotype with many counts. The CDR3 nucleotides read TGTGCCAGCACCGGACAATCCTACGAGCAGTACTTC. Translated: CASTGQSYEQYF. The rearrangement uses TRBV2 and TRBJ2-7; D is possibly TRBD1 (5 bases). V lost 7 bases to trimming and J lost 1 base, with 8 bases between them. CDR3 length: 12 residues. Germline CDR1 is SNHLY and CDR2 is FYNNEI.

As to this clonotype: Because it lacks the conserved phenylalanine or tryptophan at the end, this CDR3 is likely a read error. The DNA is left out, because the CDR3 cannot be placed on it with certainty; the CDR3 is given as TCRdb lists it. The CDR3 sequence: CASSLSQGGYGYTFGS. The V call is TRBV7-2, the J call TRBJ2-7; the table assigns TRBD1, which was not confirmed against the DNA. Germline lookup yields CDR1 SGHTA and CDR2 FQGNSA. A total of 16 residues make up the CDR3, ends included.

This clonotype was seen at least ten times. This chain joins TRBV19 and TRBJ2-1; 8 nucleotides match TRBD2. The CDR3 totals 15 residues. CDR1 and CDR2 (germline): LNHDA, SQIVND (reference sequence). The V segment lost 2 bases and the J segment 3 bases; nucleotides outside the gene matches: 3. In DNA, the CDR3 is TGTGCCAGTAGTATAAGCGGGAGTATCTACAATGAGCAGTTCTTC. Protein product: CASSISGSIYNEQFF.

This clonotype is labeled medium-sized. The rearrangement links TRBV12-3 or TRBV12-4 to TRBJ2-4; 7 bases are a match to TRBD2. The ends lost 2 bases at V and 8 bases at J; junction bases unmatched: 12. The CDR3 length is 16 residues. The CDR3 is CASSLYRNSGGDIQYF. In DNA, the CDR3 is TGTGCCAGCAGTTTATATAGGAACTCGGGGGGAGACATTCAGTACTTC.

On this clonotype: Because it lacks the conserved phenylalanine or tryptophan at the end, this CDR3 is likely a read error. The DNA is omitted, as the CDR3 cannot be located on it reliably, and the CDR3 follows TCRdb's listing. This sequence joins TRBV2 and TRBJ2-5. From germline, CDR1 is SNHLY and CDR2 FYNNEI. The CDR3 numbers 18 amino acids, ends counted. CDR3 loop: CASSTGWGSANYGYTFGS.

This clonotype was counted a few times. The rearrangement uses TRBV7-2 and TRBJ2-5, with D unclear. The CDR3 sequence is 15 residues long. Trimming took off 5 bases at V and 1 base at J, with 14 bases between the two ends. The germline CDR1 and CDR2 sequences are SGHTA and FQGNSA. The CDR3 bases are TGTGCCAGCAGCCCTGCATGGGCCCGCCAAGAGACCCAGTACTTC. This gives the protein CASSPAWARQETQYF.

CDR3 residues: CASSLRRLAGGADTQYF. DNA of the CDR3: TGTGCCAGCAGCTTAAGACGGTTGGCAGGGGGCGCAGATACGCAGTATTTT. This chain joins TRBV7-3 and TRBJ2-3, with 8 nucleotides matching TRBD1. CDR3 length: 17 residues. V lost 1 base, J lost 4 bases, and 10 bases stayed unmatched. Germline CDR1 SGHTA, CDR2 FQGTGA.